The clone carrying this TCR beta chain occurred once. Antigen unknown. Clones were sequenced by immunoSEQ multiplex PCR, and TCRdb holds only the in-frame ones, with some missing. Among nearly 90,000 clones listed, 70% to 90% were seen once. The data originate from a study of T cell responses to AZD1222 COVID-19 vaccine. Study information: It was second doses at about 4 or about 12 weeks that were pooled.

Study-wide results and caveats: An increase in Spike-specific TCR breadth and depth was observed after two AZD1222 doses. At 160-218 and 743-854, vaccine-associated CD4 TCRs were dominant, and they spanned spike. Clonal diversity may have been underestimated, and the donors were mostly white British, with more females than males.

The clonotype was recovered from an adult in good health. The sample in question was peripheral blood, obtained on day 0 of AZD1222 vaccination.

The DNA of the CDR3 is TGCGCCAGCAGCCCCCCTGAAACAGGGACCGGGGAGCTGTTTTTT. It translates to CASSPPETGTGELFF. The V call is TRBV5-1, the J call TRBJ2-2, with a possible D match to TRBD1 (6 bases). V was shortened by 4 bases and J by 5 bases, with 15 bases between the two germline ends. The CDR3 is 15 amino acids. Looked up from germline, CDR1 is SGHRS and CDR2 is YFSETQ.